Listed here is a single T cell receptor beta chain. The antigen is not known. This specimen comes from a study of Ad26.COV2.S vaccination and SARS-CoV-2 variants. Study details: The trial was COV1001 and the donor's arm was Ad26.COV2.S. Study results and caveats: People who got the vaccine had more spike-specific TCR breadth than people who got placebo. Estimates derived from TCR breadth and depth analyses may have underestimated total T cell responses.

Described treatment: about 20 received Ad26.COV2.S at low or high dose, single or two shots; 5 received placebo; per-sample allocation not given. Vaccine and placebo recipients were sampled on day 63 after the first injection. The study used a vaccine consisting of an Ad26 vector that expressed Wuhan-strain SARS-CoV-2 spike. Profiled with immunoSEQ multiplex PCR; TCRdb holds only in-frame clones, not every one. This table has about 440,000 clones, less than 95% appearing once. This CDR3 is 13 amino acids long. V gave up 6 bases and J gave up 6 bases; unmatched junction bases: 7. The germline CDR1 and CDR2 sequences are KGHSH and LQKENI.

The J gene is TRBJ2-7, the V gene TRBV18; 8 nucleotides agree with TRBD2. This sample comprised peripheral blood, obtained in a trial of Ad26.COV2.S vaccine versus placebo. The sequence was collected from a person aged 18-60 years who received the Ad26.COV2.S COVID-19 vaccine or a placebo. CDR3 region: CASSEREIPEQYF. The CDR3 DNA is TGTGCCAGCTCTGAGCGGGAGATTCCCGAGCAGTACTTC.